A selection of T cell receptor beta chains follows, all from one sample in a study of blood T cell repertoires in COVID-19. Clones were sequenced by immunoSEQ multiplex PCR, and TCRdb holds only the in-frame ones, with some missing. The profile shows about 94,000 clones, 80% to 85% of them singletons. The specimen was peripheral blood. The receptor set was obtained from a man between 60 and 75 years old with acute or convalescent COVID-19. Each CDR3 is given with its conserved first and last residue. A D gene is named only where the DNA matches it firmly. Not every row has a clone size; where given, it reads once, few, many or a size class.

TRBD1 | . | TRBJ1-2 | TRBV9 | TGTGCCAGCAGCGTAGGTGGCACAGGGGGCTATGGCTACACCTTC | CASSVGGTGGYGYTF
. | . | TRBJ1-1 | TRBV6-2/TRBV6-3 | TGTGCCAGCAGTTTTACAGGGACCACTGAAGCTTTCTTT | CASSFTGTTEAFF
TRBD1 | medium-sized | TRBJ1-2 | TRBV10-1 | TGCGCCAGCAGTGAGTCCCGGACAGGCCACTATGGCTACACCTTC | CASSESRTGHYGYTF
TRBD1 | . | TRBJ1-1 | TRBV30 | TGTGCCTGGAGTGTACGAATTAGGGACAGAGACACTGAAGCTTTCTTT | CAWSVRIRDRDTEAFF
. | . | TRBJ2-5 | TRBV7-2 | TGTGCCAGCGGATCCCAGGGTGAGACCCAGTACTTC | CASGSQGETQYF
. | . | TRBJ1-4 | TRBV9 | TGTGCCAGCAGCGCGGGGGTTAATGAAAAACTGTTTTTT | CASSAGVNEKLFF
. | few | TRBJ1-4 | TRBV5-1 | TGCGCCAGCAGCGGGCAGGGGATCAGTCGAAAACTGTTTTTT | CASSGQGISRKLFF
TRBD1 | . | TRBJ1-4 | TRBV6-5 | TGTGCCAGCAGTTACGGGACAGGAGGCGAAAAACTGTTTTTT | CASSYGTGGEKLFF
. | . | TRBJ1-4 | TRBV3-1/TRBV3-2 | TGTGCCAGCAGCCAAGAATTAATGACAGCAACTAATGAAAAACTGTTTTTT | CASSQELMTATNEKLFF
. | . | TRBJ1-1 | TRBV6-5 | TGTGCCAGCACCTATCTCGGGGGGAGGAACACTGAAGCTTTCTTT | CASTYLGGRNTEAFF
TRBD1 | . | TRBJ2-6 | TRBV14 | TGTGCCAGCAGCCAATTCGGGACAGGGGTGGCGGGGGCCAACGTCCTGACTTTC | CASSQFGTGVAGANVLTF
TRBD2 | . | TRBJ2-3 | TRBV9 | TGTGCCAGCAGCAGAGGGACTAGCGGGGGGTTTAGCACAGATACGCAGTATTTT | CASSRGTSGGFSTDTQYF
. | . | TRBJ1-1 | TRBV19 | TGTGCCAGTAGTTTGACAGGTTTTTCGAACACTGAAGCTTTCTTT | CASSLTGFSNTEAFF
. | . | TRBJ1-5 | TRBV29-1 | TGCAGCGCCGGGGACATTTTTAATCAGCCCCAGCATTTT | CSAGDIFNQPQHF
. | . | TRBJ2-7 | TRBV7-2 | TGTGCCAGCAGCTTACCGTTGGCAGGGATCCTCGAGCAGTACTTC | CASSLPLAGILEQYF
. | . | TRBJ1-2 | TRBV2 | TGTGCCAGCAGTTTCACAGGGATGGGGGGCTACACCTTC | CASSFTGMGGYTF
TRBD2 | . | TRBJ2-3 | TRBV30 | TGTGCCTGGAGTGTAGGGAGCGGGGGGGCCAAAGATACGCAGTATTTT | CAWSVGSGGAKDTQYF
. | . | TRBJ1-5 | TRBV7-9 | TGTGCCAGCGCCCGGGGGGGCCACAATCAGCCCCAGCATTTT | CASARGGHNQPQHF
. | . | TRBJ2-7 | TRBV10-3 | TGTGCCATCAGTCAGACCTACGAGCAGTACTTC | CAISQTYEQYF
TRBD1 | . | TRBJ2-7 | TRBV14 | TGTGCCAGCAGCCGGACAGGTTCCTACGAGCAGTACTTC | CASSRTGSYEQYF
TRBD2 | . | TRBJ2-1 | TRBV4-1 | TGCGCCAGCAGCCAAGATTTAGGCGGGGGTAACAATGAGCAGTTCTTC | CASSQDLGGGNNEQFF
. | . | TRBJ1-3 | TRBV7-2 | TGTGCCAGCAGCGACTCAGGGATACGCTCTGGAAACACCATATATTTT | CASSDSGIRSGNTIYF
TRBD1 | few | TRBJ1-2 | TRBV3-1/TRBV3-2 | TGTGCCAGCAGCCATAGGACAGGGGAGAGGGGCTACACCTTC | CASSHRTGERGYTF
TRBD1 | . | TRBJ2-7 | TRBV18 | TGTGCCAGCTCACAACAGGGGGCAACCAACGAGCAGTACTTC | CASSQQGATNEQYF
. | . | TRBJ1-1 | TRBV3-1/TRBV3-2 | TGTGCCAGCAGCCAAGATTGGGGGGATAACACTGAAGCTTTCTTT | CASSQDWGDNTEAFF
. | . | TRBJ2-7 | TRBV11-2 | TGTGCCAGCAGCTCCCTCCGACAGGCCAGCTCCTACGAGCAGTACTTC | CASSSLRQASSYEQYF
. | once | TRBJ1-1 | TRBV10-3 | TGTGCCATCAGTGAACAGGGAACCCCTGAAGCTTTCTTT | CAISEQGTPEAFF
. | . | TRBJ2-3 | TRBV5-4 | TGTGCCAGCAGCAGCCTAGCCCTCACAGATACGCAGTATTTT | CASSSLALTDTQYF